The 12 T cell receptor beta chains listed next were all sequenced from one sample in a study of molecular identifiers for immune sequencing clone quantification. TCRdb re-called the PCR reads with MiXCR, one entry per CDR3 protein. In the table there are approximately 550,000 distinct CDR3 sequences, about 22% of which are singletons. The specimen was naive CD8+ T cells from blood, with Jurkat cell RNA spiked in. The subset here: FACS-sorted CD8+CD4-CCR7+CD45RA+ naive T cells. The receptors shown here come from a human donor in good health. Some libraries in this study had Jurkat cell RNA spiked in.

At least ten counts were recorded for this clonotype. The chain has TRBV5-4 and TRBJ2-5; D may be TRBD2 (7 bases). The CDR3 covers 15 residues. Looked up from germline, CDR1 is SGHNT and CDR2 is YYREEE (reference sequence). Between the trimmed V and J ends, which lost 0 bases and 2 bases, there was a span of 11 bases. The CDR3 protein is CASSLEGGAQETQYF. DNA of the CDR3: TGTGCCAGCAGCTTGGAGGGGGGGGCGCAAGAGACCCAGTACTTC.

This clonotype came up a few times. The genes are TRBV27 and TRBJ2-3, with D perhaps given as TRBD1 or TRBD2 (5 bases each). V was clipped by 4 bases and J by 3 bases, with 11 bases between them. Germline CDR1 reads MNHEY; CDR2 reads SMNVEV (reference sequence). The CDR3 is made up of 14 amino acids. The CDR3 DNA follows: TGTGCCAGCAGTTATTCGGGGCTGACAGATACGCAGTATTTT. Amino acid sequence: CASSYSGLTDTQYF.

The genes are TRBV21-1 and TRBJ2-3; the table's D call of TRBD1 was not tested on the DNA. TRBV21-1 is shown as a pseudogene. This CDR3 contains 17 residues. The CDR3 region has the DNA TGTGCCAGCAGCAAGAGACAGGGGCCCCAGTGCACAGATACGCAGTATTTT. Translation: CASSKRQGPQCTDTQYF.

This clonotype was detected a few times. An end of the junction differs from the germline gene, which may be a read error. The chain uses TRBV19 and TRBJ2-2; D may be TRBD1 (6 bases). The germline V gene has CDR1 LNHDA and CDR2 SQIVND (reference sequence). The CDR3 loop spans 14 amino acids. DNA for the CDR3: TGTGCCGGTGAGGACAGCCCGAACACCGGGGAGTTGTTTTTT. Its protein product is CAGEDSPNTGELFF.

This clonotype was recorded at least ten times. The chain employs TRBV20-1 and TRBJ1-5; 7 nucleotides align to TRBD1. Germline lookup yields CDR1 DFQATT and CDR2 SNEGSKA (reference sequence). After removal of 0 bases from V and 7 bases from J, the junction contained 6 bases not matched to a gene. The CDR3 is 14 residues long. CDR3: CSARDPRDSQPQHF. In DNA form, the CDR3 reads TGCAGTGCTAGAGATCCCCGGGACAGCCAGCCCCAGCATTTT.

As regards this clonotype: A read error may be the cause here, since a much bigger clone is one base away. The V gene is TRBV20-1, the J gene TRBJ1-1; TRBD1 agrees at 8 bases. This CDR3 region has 16 residues. Per germline, CDR1 DFQATT and CDR2 SNEGSKA (reference sequence). CDR3 nucleotide sequence: TGCGGTGTTACCCTCCCCGGGACAGGAAACACCCCTGAAGCTTTCTTT. Amino acids: CGVTLPGTGNTPEAFF.

This clonotype was counted ten times or more. The chain couples TRBV12-3 or TRBV12-4 to TRBJ2-7; 10 bases fit TRBD1. This CDR3 spans 14 amino acids. V lost 7 bases, J lost 3 bases, and 6 bases stayed unmatched. Here the CDR3 DNA reads TGTGCCAGCACCCCGACAGGGGGCATCTACGAGCAGTACTTC. This encodes CASTPTGGIYEQYF.

This clonotype occurred a few times. J is TRBJ2-7 and V is TRBV3-1, with D possibly being TRBD1 (5 bases). Germline V gene data show CDR1 as LGHDT and CDR2 as YNNKEL (reference sequence). The CDR3 covers 17 residues. V gave up 0 bases and J gave up 1 base, with 16 bases separating them. CDR3 DNA: TGTGCCAGCAGCCAAGAATCTAGTAGGGGCGCTTCCTACGAGCAGTACTTC. It translates to CASSQESSRGASYEQYF.

This clonotype was found many times. V and J are TRBV29-1 and TRBJ1-1; unclear D gene. Germline CDR1 and CDR2: SQVTM and ANQGSEA. Trimming took 6 bases from V and 0 from J, leaving 14 bases between them. The CDR3 is 14 residues long. The chain's CDR3 is CSVSPGPMNTEAFF. For the CDR3, the DNA is TGCAGCGTGAGTCCAGGACCTATGAACACTGAAGCTTTCTTT.

This clonotype was counted ten times or more. This rearrangement joins TRBV19 to TRBJ2-7; D perhaps matches TRBD1 (6 bases). Trimming cost V 4 bases and J 0 bases, with 7 bases left between them. The CDR3 totals 13 residues. Looked up from germline, CDR1 is LNHDA and CDR2 is SQIVND (reference sequence). This chain's CDR3 is CASSRTASYEQYF. The CDR3 bases are TGTGCCAGTAGTAGGACAGCCTCCTACGAGCAGTACTTC.

This clonotype was seen many times. This chain links TRBV7-9 with TRBJ1-5; no clear D gene. V dropped 5 bases and J dropped 8 bases, with 10 bases sitting between them. The CDR3 covers 12 residues. Germline V gene lookup returns CDR1 SEHNR and CDR2 FQNEAQ (reference sequence). This CDR3 reads CASSPASEPQHF. The CDR3 DNA sequence: TGTGCCAGCAGCCCTGCCTCCGAGCCCCAGCATTTT.

V gene TRBV7-9 combines with J gene TRBJ2-7; 11 bases fit TRBD2. CDR1 and CDR2 (germline): SEHNR, FQNEAQ (reference sequence). CDR3 size: 15 residues. The V gene end was trimmed by 5 bases and the J gene end by 3 bases; junction bases not matched to a gene: 6. The CDR3 protein is CASSLSGGVFYEQYF. For the CDR3, the DNA is TGTGCCAGCAGCCTTAGCGGGGGGGTTTTCTACGAGCAGTACTTC.